Listed below are T cell receptor beta chains from one sample, sequenced in a study of T cell repertoires in cytomegalovirus infection. Using its own MiXCR run on the reads, TCRdb lists one record per CDR3 protein. The sample carries a few hundred thousand distinct CDR3 sequences, over 7.5% recorded once. What was sequenced was PBMCs. The receptor set was obtained from a human donor in good health (CMV status not recorded). Some clones in this sample may be carry-over from other donors' samples. CDR3s include the opening cysteine and the closing phenylalanine or tryptophan. The D gene is left open where the match is weak. The size of a clone is reported for some rows only, either as once, few or many, or as a class for expanded clones.

v_call	j_call	d_call	clone_size	cdr3_aa	cdr3_nt
TRBV28	TRBJ1-1	.	many	CASSTAGTEAFF	TGTGCCAGCAGCACCGCGGGAACTGAAGCTTTCTTT
TRBV18	TRBJ2-7	.	few	CASSPEGVAEQYF	TGTGCCAGCTCACCAGAGGGGGTAGCGGAGCAGTACTTC
TRBV27	TRBJ2-5	.	few	CASSSRGAETQYF	TGTGCCAGCAGTTCCCGGGGAGCGGAGACCCAGTACTTC
TRBV27	TRBJ2-1	.	.	CASSLRRAQNNEQFF	TGTGCCAGCAGTTTAAGGAGGGCTCAAAACAATGAGCAGTTCTTC
TRBV7-9	TRBJ1-4	.	few	CASSLRGRGSILNEKLFF	TGTGCCAGCAGCTTACGTGGCCGGGGCAGCATCCTCAATGAAAAACTGTTTTTT
TRBV28	TRBJ2-1	.	many	CASSLPISYNEQFF	TGTGCCAGCAGTTTACCCATCTCCTACAATGAGCAGTTCTTC
TRBV7-9	TRBJ2-5	.	many	CASSVATGGETQYF	TGTGCCAGCAGCGTGGCGACAGGCGGAGAGACCCAGTACTTC
TRBV19	TRBJ2-6	TRBD1	few	CASSRQGAMFSGANVLTF	TGTGCCAGTAGTCGACAGGGGGCAATGTTCTCTGGGGCCAACGTCCTGACTTTC
TRBV7-2	TRBJ2-5	.	many	CASSLDGRETQYF	TGTGCCAGCAGCTTAGATGGCCGAGAGACCCAGTACTTC
TRBV6-2/TRBV6-3	TRBJ1-1	TRBD1	few	CASSTGTGGLNTEAFF	TGTGCCAGCAGCACCGGGACAGGGGGGCTGAACACTGAAGCTTTCTTT
TRBV19	TRBJ2-7	TRBD2	few	CASSMPASGSIEQYF	TGTGCCAGTAGTATGCCGGCTAGCGGGAGCATCGAGCAGTACTTC
TRBV7-2	TRBJ2-7	TRBD2	few	CASRRTSVLSYEQYF	TGTGCCAGCAGACGAACTAGCGTCCTCTCCTACGAGCAGTACTTC
TRBV20-1	TRBJ2-7	.	many	CSAREGSYEQYF	TGCAGTGCTAGAGAAGGTTCCTACGAGCAGTACTTC
TRBV7-2	TRBJ1-3	.	many	CASSLDFGASGNTIYF	TGTGCCAGCAGCTTAGATTTCGGAGCCTCTGGAAACACCATATATTTT
TRBV4-3	TRBJ1-5	.	few	CASSRDRDGGEPQHF	TGCGCCAGCAGCCGCGACCGGGACGGAGGGGAGCCCCAGCATTTT
TRBV12-3/TRBV12-4	TRBJ1-1	.	few	CASSPTGFVGEAFF	TGTGCCAGCAGTCCTACAGGGTTCGTTGGTGAAGCTTTCTTT
TRBV7-2	TRBJ1-4	.	many	CASSFRPRPGLNEKLFF	TGTGCCAGCAGCTTCCGGCCACGACCGGGACTCAATGAAAAACTGTTTTTT
TRBV7-9	TRBJ1-1	TRBD1	few	CASSSRSGTGEAFF	TGTGCCAGCAGTTCTCGAAGTGGGACAGGTGAAGCTTTCTTT
TRBV20-1	TRBJ2-7	TRBD2	.	CSAGRTSSALREQYF	TGCAGTGCCGGTCGGACTAGCTCCGCTCTAAGAGAGCAGTACTTC
TRBV11-3	TRBJ2-3	.	few	CASSLGLGGGDTQYF	TGTGCCAGCAGCTTAGGACTAGGGGGCGGAGATACGCAGTATTTT
TRBV4-1	TRBJ1-1	.	many	CASSQLGGRNTEAFF	TGCGCCAGCAGCCAACTTGGCGGGAGGAACACTGAAGCTTTCTTT
TRBV6-1	TRBJ2-3	TRBD2	few	CASSDLVAGGPRDTQYF	TGTGCCAGCAGTGACTTAGTAGCGGGGGGGCCCCGAGACACGCAGTATTTT
TRBV7-6	TRBJ2-3	.	many	CASSLGLSRTDTQYF	TGTGCCAGCAGCTTAGGACTTTCCCGCACAGATACGCAGTATTTT
TRBV6-2/TRBV6-3	TRBJ2-7	.	many	CASSYSPGGATYEQYF	TGTGCCAGCAGTTACAGTCCCGGAGGAGCTACCTACGAGCAGTACTTC
TRBV12-3/TRBV12-4	TRBJ2-7	.	few	CASSDLHGSHEQYF	TGTGCCAGCAGTGATCTTCATGGAAGCCACGAGCAGTACTTC
TRBV7-3	TRBJ2-1	.	few	CASSLSGGRGNEQFF	TGTGCCAGCAGCTTAAGCGGGGGCCGGGGGAATGAGCAGTTCTTC
TRBV5-4	TRBJ2-2	.	.	CASSGSKRANTGELFF	TGTGCCAGCAGCGGGTCGAAGAGGGCAAACACCGGGGAGCTGTTTTTT
TRBV10-2	TRBJ2-7	TRBD2	many	CASSVGGRGTYEQYF	TGCGCCAGCAGTGTTGGCGGGAGGGGGACCTACGAGCAGTACTTC
TRBV7-2	TRBJ1-4	.	.	CASSQGHSGEKLFF	TGTGCCAGCAGCCAGGGACACAGCGGTGAAAAACTGTTTTTT
TRBV19	TRBJ2-4	TRBD1	.	CASQSGTGFRIQYF	TGTGCCAGTCAGTCCGGGACAGGGTTTAGAATTCAGTACTTC
TRBV6-6	TRBJ1-1	.	few	CASSYWPVGGDTEAFF	TGTGCCAGCAGTTACTGGCCAGTCGGCGGGGACACTGAAGCTTTCTTT
TRBV7-3	TRBJ2-1	.	.	CASSLKSGGVDNEQFF	TGTGCCAGCAGCTTAAAGAGTGGCGGGGTGGACAATGAGCAGTTCTTC
TRBV6-8	TRBJ2-7	TRBD1	few	CASRIPQGNEQYF	TGTGCCAGCAGGATACCACAGGGGAACGAGCAGTACTTC
TRBV6-5	TRBJ1-5	.	few	CASSYGGMDRDQPQHF	TGTGCCAGCAGTTACGGGGGGATGGATCGGGATCAGCCCCAGCATTTT
TRBV20-1	TRBJ1-2	.	few	CSARGGIQGGGNYGYTF	TGCAGTGCTAGAGGAGGGATACAGGGAGGAGGGAACTATGGCTACACCTTC
TRBV20-1	TRBJ1-5	.	.	CSAFRRALDGQPQHF	TGCAGTGCTTTTAGAAGGGCCCTCGATGGGCAGCCCCAGCATTTT
TRBV7-2	TRBJ1-5	.	many	CATSQGRNQPQHF	TGTGCCACATCTCAGGGACGCAATCAGCCCCAGCATTTT
TRBV18	TRBJ1-1	.	.	CASSPVQGNTEAFF	TGTGCCAGCTCACCAGTACAGGGGAACACTGAAGCTTTCTTT
TRBV6-5	TRBJ2-3	TRBD2	many	CASSYSRRLAGGTDTQYF	TGTGCCAGCAGTTACTCCAGACGACTAGCGGGGGGCACAGATACGCAGTATTTT
TRBV6-2/TRBV6-3	TRBJ2-7	TRBD2	.	CASRGGGVALDYEQYF	TGTGCCAGTCGGGGGGGGGGCGTAGCGTTGGACTACGAGCAGTACTTC